This T cell receptor beta chain is from a study of technical replicates of blood from several donors. Clones were read by immunoSEQ multiplex PCR, and TCRdb kept only the in-frame ones, dropping some. Altogether about 94,000 clones are present, approximately 95% being singletons, with the ten largest covering roughly 0.36%. V trimming: 3 bases; J trimming: 3 bases; junction bases outside the gene matches: 8. Per germline, CDR1 MNHEY and CDR2 SMNVEV (reference sequence). This CDR3 is built from 15 residues. The sequence came from a human donor in good health. The V and J genes are TRBV27 and TRBJ2-7, with 7 bases fitting TRBD1. The sequencing sample was made of T cells isolated from PBMCs. The CDR3 here is CASSLGTAGVYEQYF. In nucleotides, the CDR3 is TGTGCCAGCAGTTTGGGGACAGCTGGGGTCTACGAGCAGTACTTC.